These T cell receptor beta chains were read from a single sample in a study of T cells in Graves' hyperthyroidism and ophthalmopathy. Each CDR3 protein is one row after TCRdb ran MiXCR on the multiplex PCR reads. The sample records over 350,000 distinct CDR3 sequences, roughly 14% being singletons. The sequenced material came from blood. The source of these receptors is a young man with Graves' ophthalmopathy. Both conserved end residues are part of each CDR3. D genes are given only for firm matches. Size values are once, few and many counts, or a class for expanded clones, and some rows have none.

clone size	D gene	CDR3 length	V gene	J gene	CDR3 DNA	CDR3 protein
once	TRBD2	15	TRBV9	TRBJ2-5	TGTGCCAGCAGTCCGTCAGCGGGAGGATGGGAGACCCAGTACTTC	CASSPSAGGWETQYF
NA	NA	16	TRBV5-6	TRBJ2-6	TGTGCCAGCAGCTTGGAGCTCGGGACAGGGGCCAACGTCCTGACTTTC	CASSLELGTGANVLTF
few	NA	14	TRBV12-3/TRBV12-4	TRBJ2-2	TGTGCCAGCAGTTTAGACATGGGTGGATGGGAGCTGTTTTTT	CASSLDMGGWELFF
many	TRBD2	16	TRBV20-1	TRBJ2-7	TGCAGTGCTAGAGAATTAAGACTAGCGGTCTCCTACGAGCAGTACTTC	CSARELRLAVSYEQYF
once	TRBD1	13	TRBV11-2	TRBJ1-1	TGTGCCAGCAGGACAGGGGATATCACTGAAGCTTTCTTT	CASRTGDITEAFF
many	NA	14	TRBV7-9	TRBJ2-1	TGTGCCAGCAGCCCGCCGTCCGGGTCCAATGAGCAGTTCTTC	CASSPPSGSNEQFF
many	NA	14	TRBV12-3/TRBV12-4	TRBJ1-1	TGTGCCAGCAGTTTAAGGGAGGGGGACACTGAAGCTTTCTTT	CASSLREGDTEAFF
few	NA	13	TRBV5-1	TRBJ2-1	TGCGCCAGCAGCTTGGTGGGGGGCAATAAGCAGTTCTTC	CASSLVGGNKQFF
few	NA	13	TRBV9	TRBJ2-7	TGTGCCAGCAGCGTAGATAGTCCCTACGAGCAGTACTTC	CASSVDSPYEQYF
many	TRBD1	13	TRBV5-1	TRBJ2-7	TGCGCCAGCAGCTTCGGACAGGACTACGAGCAGTACTTC	CASSFGQDYEQYF
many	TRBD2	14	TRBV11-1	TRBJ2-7	TGTGCCAGCAGCCTAGGACTAGAAACCTACGAGCAGTACTTC	CASSLGLETYEQYF
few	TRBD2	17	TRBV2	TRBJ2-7	TGTGCCAGCAGTTATATTACTAGCGGGGGGGCCCGATACGAGCAGTACTTC	CASSYITSGGARYEQYF
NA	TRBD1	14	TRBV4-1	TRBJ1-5	TGCGCCAGCAGCGTAACAGGGGACTTAAGGCCCCAGCATTTT	CASSVTGDLRPQHF
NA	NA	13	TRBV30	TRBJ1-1	TGTACCCACAACTCCAGGGGCGGCACTGAAGCTTTCTTT	CTHNSRGGTEAFF
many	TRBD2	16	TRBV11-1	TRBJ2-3	TGTGCCAGCAGCTCGGGACTAGCGGAAAGCACAGATACGCAGTATTTT	CASSSGLAESTDTQYF
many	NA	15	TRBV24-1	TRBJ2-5	TGTGCCACCAGTGATTTTCCACGAGAACAAGAGACCCAGTACTTC	CATSDFPREQETQYF
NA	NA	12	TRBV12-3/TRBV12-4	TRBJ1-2	TGTGCCAGCAGTTCGAGCCGCTATGGCTACACCTTC	CASSSSRYGYTF
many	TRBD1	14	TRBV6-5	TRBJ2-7	TGTGCCAGCAGTTACCCGGACAGGGCCCACGAGCAGTACTTC	CASSYPDRAHEQYF